The 5 T cell receptor beta chains in this list originate from one sample, sequenced in a study of B cell selection in AIRE deficiency. Regulatory T cells were sorted as CD4+CD25hiCD127low/negative cells. Assay: immunoSEQ multiplex PCR; the TCRdb copy retains only in-frame clones and omits some. The data show roughly 14,000 clones, under 95% seen once. The sample was Tregs sorted from PBMCs. Receptors were obtained from a human donor with AIRE deficiency.

The chain employs TRBV5-6 and TRBJ1-2, with D possibly TRBD1 on 6 matching bases. Germline CDR1 is SGHDT and CDR2 is YYEEEE. The CDR3 has 13 residues. The ends were cut back, 4 bases at V and 4 bases at J, with 11 bases in the middle. The CDR3 spells CASSGARGYGYTF. The CDR3 DNA sequence: TGTGCCAGCAGCGGGGCCAGGGGCTATGGCTACACCTTC. Complete variable domain (other parts from reference TRBV5-6 and TRBJ1-2): DAGVTQSPTHLIKTRGQQVTLRCSPKSGHDTVSWYQQALGQGPQFIFQYYEEEERQRGNFPDRFSGHQFPNYSSELNVNALLLGDSALYLCASSGARGYGYTFGSGTRLTVV.

This clone was detected once. V usage is TRBV7-6 and J usage is TRBJ1-6; D is ambiguous. The germline V gene encodes CDR1 SGHVS and CDR2 FNYEAQ. The CDR3 has 16 residues. Trimming shortened V by 5 bases and J by 9 bases, and 20 bases separated the two germline ends. CDR3 DNA sequence: TGTGCCAGCAGCCTAAATCCGGGGTCCCCTAGTTCACCCCTCCACTTT. Residues: CASSLNPGSPSSPLHF.

The chain uses TRBV25-1 and TRBJ2-6, with D possibly being TRBD1 or TRBD2 (5 bases each). From germline, CDR1 is MGHDK and CDR2 SYGVNS. There are 17 residues in the CDR3. V was shortened by 6 bases and J by 0 bases, with 15 bases between the two germline ends. The CDR3 sequence is CASSHRDGYSGANVLTF. The CDR3 DNA reads as TGTGCCAGCAGCCACCGGGACGGTTACTCTGGGGCCAACGTCCTGACTTTC.

The V and J genes are TRBV28 and TRBJ2-7; the D gene is possibly TRBD2 (5 bases). Germline loops: CDR1 MDHEN, CDR2 SYDVKM. The CDR3 has 11 amino acids. Trimming shortened V by 3 bases and J by 6 bases, and 6 bases separated the two germline ends. The CDR3 DNA reads TGTGCCAGCAGTTTCGCGGGCGAGCAGTACTTC. This sequence encodes CASSFAGEQYF.

Only a few counts were recorded for this clone. The rearrangement links TRBV14 to TRBJ1-2; D ambiguous. CDR3 length: 15 residues. The germline gives CDR1 SGHDN, CDR2 FVKESK. V shed 0 bases and J shed 3 bases, with 11 bases lying between them. DNA of the CDR3: TGTGCCAGCAGCCAAGACGCCGGGTGGCACTATGGCTACACCTTC. It yields the protein CASSQDAGWHYGYTF.